The rows below give T cell receptor beta chains drawn from one sample of a study of identical twins. TCRdb ran MiXCR on the 5' RACE reads and lists one entry per CDR3 protein. The sample contains 750,000 to 950,000 distinct CDR3 sequences, roughly an eighth of which appear only once. These data are also associated with another study on yellow fever vaccine responses in identical twins.

The material sequenced was PBMCs. All receptors come from a woman aged 18-30 years in good health. The CDR3 runs from the conserved cysteine through the conserved F or W. The D gene is left open where the match is weak. Clone size is stated in some rows and not others, as once, few, many or a class when expanded.

J gene | CDR3 length | V gene | D gene | clone size | CDR3 protein | CDR3 DNA
TRBJ2-1 | 15 | TRBV9 | TRBD2 | few | CASSVVTGGPGEQFF | TGTGCCAGCAGCGTAGTGACGGGGGGGCCTGGTGAGCAGTTCTTC
TRBJ2-7 | 17 | TRBV7-6 | TRBD2 | NA | CASSTQGWSSGRGEQYF | TGTGCCAGCAGCACCCAAGGCTGGTCTAGCGGGAGGGGCGAGCAGTACTTC
TRBJ2-5 | 14 | TRBV3-1 | NA | NA | CASSETDPRETQYF | TGTGCCAGCAGCGAGACGGACCCGAGGGAGACCCAGTACTTC
TRBJ1-4 | 16 | TRBV7-9 | TRBD1 | NA | CASSPGQGEANEKLFF | TGTGCCAGCAGCCCCGGACAGGGAGAGGCAAATGAAAAACTGTTTTTT
TRBJ2-1 | 18 | TRBV3-1 | TRBD1 | NA | CASSRLRSGTGAYNEQFF | TGTGCCAGCAGCCGATTAAGATCCGGGACAGGTGCCTACAATGAGCAGTTCTTC
TRBJ2-2 | 15 | TRBV20-1 | NA | many | CSAGTPSHNTGELFF | TGCAGTGCGGGAACCCCATCGCATAACACCGGGGAGCTGTTTTTT
TRBJ2-7 | 17 | TRBV7-6 | TRBD1 | few | CASSLDYGQGASYEQYF | TGTGCCAGCAGCTTAGATTATGGGCAGGGGGCCTCCTACGAGCAGTACTTC
TRBJ2-1 | 15 | TRBV3-1 | TRBD2 | few | CASSLAGGRLIEQFF | TGTGCCAGCAGCCTAGCGGGGGGGCGCTTGATTGAGCAGTTCTTC
TRBJ1-4 | 15 | TRBV7-2 | NA | NA | CASSSLVATNEKLFF | TGTGCCAGCAGTTCCCTAGTTGCAACTAATGAAAAACTGTTTTTT
TRBJ2-3 | 14 | TRBV28 | NA | few | CASSLGTFTGTQYF | TGTGCCAGCAGCCTGGGGACGTTTACAGGGACGCAGTATTTT
TRBJ2-7 | 14 | TRBV27 | NA | few | CASSGKVDSYEQYF | TGTGCCAGCAGTGGAAAAGTAGACTCCTACGAGCAGTACTTC
TRBJ1-2 | 18 | TRBV4-1 | TRBD1 | few | CASSQDTVGRGQGYGYTF | TGCGCCAGCAGCCAAGATACTGTGGGAAGGGGGCAAGGGTATGGCTACACCTTC
TRBJ2-3 | 18 | TRBV7-3 | NA | NA | CASSLIGRTSSSTDTQYF | TGTGCCAGCAGCTTAATCGGGCGGACATCCTCTAGCACAGATACGCAGTATTTT
TRBJ2-5 | 13 | TRBV19 | NA | many | CASSSSGRETQYF | TGTGCCAGCAGCTCGTCGGGGAGAGAGACCCAGTACTTC
TRBJ2-7 | 15 | TRBV9 | TRBD1 | NA | CASSVRDRGYDEQYF | TGTGCCAGCAGCGTACGGGACAGGGGGTATGACGAGCAGTACTTC
TRBJ2-1 | 17 | TRBV5-1 | TRBD1 | NA | CASSFGAGQGVYNEQFF | TGCGCCAGCAGCTTTGGCGCCGGACAGGGGGTTTACAATGAGCAGTTCTTC
TRBJ2-3 | 15 | TRBV24-1 | TRBD1 | many | CATSGNRGVVDTQYF | TGTGCCACCAGTGGAAACAGGGGAGTGGTAGATACGCAGTATTTT
TRBJ2-7 | 13 | TRBV4-1 | NA | few | CASRDTTSYEQYF | TGCGCCAGCCGGGACACAACCTCCTACGAGCAGTACTTC
TRBJ2-1 | 14 | TRBV14 | NA | NA | CASSESLRTTEQFF | TGTGCCAGCAGCGAAAGCCTTAGGACAACCGAGCAGTTCTTC
TRBJ1-2 | 14 | TRBV7-8 | TRBD1 | NA | CASSSLVQGIGYTF | TGTGCCAGCAGCTCCCTGGTACAGGGGATTGGCTACACCTTC
TRBJ2-2 | 14 | TRBV4-1 | NA | few | CASGRDPNTGELFF | TGCGCCAGCGGCAGGGACCCGAACACCGGGGAGCTGTTTTTT
TRBJ2-7 | 16 | TRBV25-1 | NA | few | CASSESVIAEPYEQYF | TGTGCCAGCAGTGAATCTGTAATAGCGGAGCCCTACGAGCAGTACTTC
TRBJ2-1 | 13 | TRBV2 | TRBD1 | NA | CATPGQGANEQFF | TGTGCCACCCCGGGACAGGGGGCGAATGAGCAGTTCTTC
TRBJ2-2 | 16 | TRBV5-1 | TRBD2 | NA | CASSAQRGGDTGELFF | TGCGCCAGCAGCGCCCAGCGGGGGGGTGACACCGGGGAGCTGTTTTTT